At least ten counts were recorded for the clone carrying this TCR beta chain. Its antigen is unidentified. This record belongs to a study of T cells after yellow fever vaccination. Study background: Preparation used SMART-Seq v4 Ultra Low Input for the low-cell-number fractions. Study findings and constraints: After the booster, roughly 96% of CD4 and about nine tenths of CD8 primary-response clones were re-detected. Relatively few clonotypes were ones that appeared in both CD4 and CD8 compartments.

Synthesis of TCR cDNA relied on 5'RACE template switching, which attached a universal primer site and UMIs. TCRdb independently ran MiXCR on the 5' RACE reads; one entry per CDR3 protein. The sample yields around 160,000 distinct CDR3 sequences, 6% to 7.5% seen once. Germline V gene data show CDR1 as KGHSH and CDR2 as LQKENI. V lost 6 bases and J lost 0, with 15 bases in between. This CDR3 is 16 amino acids long. The clonotype was recovered from a man between 18 and 35 years old who received the YFV17D yellow fever vaccine. This sequence joins TRBV18 and TRBJ2-1; no definite D call. Sequenced here: CD4+ T cells sorted from PBMCs, sampled 5 days after the first yellow fever vaccination. The CDR3 spells CASSPLRSSSYNEQFF. CDR3 nucleotides: TGTGCCAGCTCCCCCCTCAGGTCGAGCTCCTACAATGAGCAGTTCTTC.